This is a list of T cell receptor beta chains from one sample in a study of a mutant IDH1 vaccine in newly diagnosed glioma. Profiled with immunoSEQ multiplex PCR; TCRdb holds only in-frame clones, not every one. Altogether more than 50,000 clones are present, around 60% being singletons, with the ten largest covering about 5%. These TCRs' antigens remain unknown. The specimen comprised peripheral blood mononuclear cells (PBMCs), sampled from a glioma patient whose treatment included an IDH1 peptide vaccine. The receptors here all came from a man aged 40-55 years with glioma. Some clones in this sample may be carry-over from other donors' samples. CDR3s leave out the opening cysteine and the closing phenylalanine or tryptophan.

>TRBJ2-3|TRBV6-6
ASTGAEGARDTQY
>TRBJ2-1|TRBV11-3
ASSEGGITYNEQF
>TRBJ1-5|TRBV6-1
ASTPGQGATQPQH
>TRBJ2-2|TRBV4-1
ASSQNSGSGELF
>TRBJ1-3|TRBV13
ASSLDRAANTIY
>TRBJ2-7|TRBV29-1
SVEDLGRTYEQY
>TRBJ2-2|TRBV5-1
ASSTEITGELF
>TRBJ2-5|TRBV5-1
ASNVFPDHGGTQY
>TRBJ1-1|TRBV6-1
ASSEVRSNRPEAF
>TRBJ2-4|TRBV10-3
AIGTSAEDIQY
>TRBJ2-6|TRBV7-9
ASSLRDPGANVLT
>TRBJ1-5|TRBV4-1
ASSQGQVGHQPQH
>TRBJ2-3|TRBV2
ASRTGLTDTQY
>TRBJ1-4|TRBV6-7
ASSSGGGSNEKLF
>TRBJ2-4|TRBV6-1
ASTGGAKNIQY
>TRBJ2-1|TRBV7-8
ASSLARLGGGEQF
>TRBJ1-4|TRBV18
ASSTGQKLF
>TRBJ1-1|TRBV6-6
AAHRGVGNTEAF
>TRBJ1-1|TRBV4-1
ASSQEDWEDRENTEAF
>TRBJ1-2|TRBV7-9
ASSLAVGRGHYGYT
>TRBJ2-7|TRBV4-1
ASSLHHWGGGADYEQY
>TRBJ2-1|TRBV4-1
ASSQDPGTPYNEQF
>TRBJ2-4|TRBV19
ASRGKGAKNIQY
>TRBJ2-1|TRBV30
AWTHRAGGGNEQF
>TRBJ2-3|TRBV9
ASSVATGVGLGDTQY
>TRBJ1-2|TRBV7-9
ASSLAGGEGGYT
>TRBJ1-1|TRBV19
ASSIASGNTEAF
>TRBJ1-2|TRBV2
ASSEGHYGYT
>TRBJ1-2|TRBV6-6
ASSLDRNGYT
>TRBJ2-7|TRBV5-6
ASSGRPGQGASEQY
>TRBJ1-5|TRBV4-1
ASSQDGTGGTYSNQPQH
>TRBJ1-2|TRBV27
ASSFRANYGYT
>TRBJ2-2|TRBV25-1
ASSEWGTGRTGELF
>TRBJ1-3|TRBV5-1
ASSLAVVYPGNTIY
>TRBJ2-3|TRBV5-5
ASSLYTDTQY
>TRBJ1-5|TRBV19
ASSPSSVSQPQH
>TRBJ2-1|TRBV6-1
ASSERSGGADEQF
>TRBJ1-5|TRBV4-1
ASSPGGLDQPQH
>TRBJ1-1|TRBV29-1
SVGTGGNTEAF
>TRBJ1-1|TRBV9
ASSVEGTGVTEAF
>TRBJ1-5|TRBV4-1
ASSQDGGFGNQPQH
>TRBJ1-1|TRBV5-1
ASSTLGPMNTEAF
>TRBJ1-5|TRBV19
ASSIVGNQPQH
>TRBJ1-5|TRBV2
ASSENQGSQPQH
>TRBJ2-3|TRBV29-1
SVGQGETTDTQY
>TRBJ2-3|TRBV7-9
ASSLAGNTQY
>TRBJ2-3|TRBV19
ASRKRGATDTQY
>TRBJ1-4|TRBV6-6
ASNHRQGSTNEKLF
>TRBJ2-7|TRBV5-4
ASSFGTEGGYEQY
>TRBJ2-3|TRBV5-4
ASSFGGASDTQY
>TRBJ1-6|TRBV4-1
ASSQGPGMNSPLH
>TRBJ2-3|TRBV5-4
ASSLGQGRFTDTQY